These 5 T cell receptor beta chains were sequenced from one sample in a study of human T cells and chemical hapten exposure. Time point defined: pre-sensitization, week 0. This sample's treatment: therapeutic diphenylcyclopropenone sensitization with weekly scalp DPC. Via MiXCR, TCRdb re-called the RACE reads, giving one row per CDR3 protein. The table lists 350,000 to 400,000 distinct CDR3 sequences, 4.5% to 6% of them singletons. The sequencing here drew on whole blood, taken in connection with sensitization to the hapten diphenylcyclopropenone (DPC). These receptors originate from a woman in her fifties or sixties with alopecia areata. Some clones in this sample may be carry-over from other donors' samples.

The J gene is TRBJ2-5, the V gene TRBV7-2, with 9 nucleotides matching TRBD1. J gave up 4 bases and V 4 bases, and 10 bases lay outside the gene matches. Germline V CDR1 and CDR2: SGHTA, FQGNSA. The CDR3 extends over 16 amino acids. In nucleotides, the CDR3 is TGTGCCAGCAGCTCGGACAGGGGCCAAAGACGAGAGACCCAGTACTTC. Protein product: CASSSDRGQRRETQYF.

This clonotype was seen repeatedly, ten times or more. The chain is built from TRBV5-5 and TRBJ2-1; D is perhaps TRBD1 (5 bases). The CDR3 length is 13 residues. Trimming pared 1 base from V and 7 bases from J, leaving 9 bases between. Germline V gene data show CDR1 as SGHKS and CDR2 as YYEKEE (reference sequence). The CDR3 coding sequence is TGTGCCAGCAGCTTGCAGGGTCGGAATGAGCAGTTCTTC. Protein: CASSLQGRNEQFF.

This clonotype occurred a few times. This chain joins TRBV2 and TRBJ1-5; D is uncertain. Trimming stripped 8 bases from V and 1 base from J, with 9 bases between. Germline values: CDR1 SNHLY, CDR2 FYNNEI. CDR3 length: 13 residues. CDR3 sequence (DNA): TGTGCCAGCGCCACGAACAGCAATCAGCCCCAGCATTTT. Amino acids: CASATNSNQPQHF.

This clonotype was detected many times. This chain connects TRBV28 to TRBJ2-3; D not resolved. Germline assignment: CDR1 MDHEN and CDR2 SYDVKM. V gave up 6 bases and J gave up 4 bases, with 14 bases separating them. The CDR3 has 14 amino acids. CDR3 bases: TGTGCCAGCAGGGTGATAGCCGGGTCAGATACGCAGTATTTT. Residues: CASRVIAGSDTQYF.

The sample holds many counts of this clonotype. The V gene is TRBV10-1, the J gene TRBJ2-6; the D gene is possibly TRBD1 (6 bases). Trimming cost V 6 bases and J 0 bases, with 18 bases left between them. This CDR3 is built from 18 residues. Looked up from germline, CDR1 is WNHNN and CDR2 is SYGVQD (reference sequence). CDR3 nucleotide sequence: TGCGCCAGCAGCCCCCGACAGGTCCTCAGCTCTGGGGCCAACGTCCTGACTTTC. Translated: CASSPRQVLSSGANVLTF.